This is a list of T cell receptor beta chains from one sample in a study of CD8 T cells in ankylosing spondylitis. TCRdb re-analysed the 5' RACE reads in MiXCR, keeping a single row per CDR3 protein. Of roughly 230,000 distinct CDR3 sequences in the sample, about 18% were seen once. Sample: blood, either unsorted or a sorted T cell fraction (not recorded which). The receptors were gathered from a male donor with ankylosing spondylitis or in good health (not recorded which). Each CDR3 is given with its conserved first and last residue. The order of the fields is D gene, V gene, clone size, J gene, CDR3 DNA, CDR3 protein. The D gene is left open where the match is weak. The size field is filled for only some rows; it gives once, few, many or a size class.

NA	TRBV4-3	NA	TRBJ1-6	TGCGCCAGCAGCCAAGATTGGCAGGTCGTCTCACCCCTCCACTTT	CASSQDWQVVSPLHF
NA	TRBV29-1	few	TRBJ2-7	TGCAGCGTTGTCCAGGGGGGAATCAACGAGCAGTACTTC	CSVVQGGINEQYF
NA	TRBV29-1	few	TRBJ2-1	TGCAGCGTTGATGAGGGCGGGAAGGTCTACAATGAGCAGTTCTTC	CSVDEGGKVYNEQFF
NA	TRBV20-1	NA	TRBJ2-1	TGCAGTGCTCAAACGGCCAATGAGCAGTTCTTC	CSAQTANEQFF
NA	TRBV4-3	few	TRBJ2-5	TGCGCCAGCAGCCAAGACTACTCCACCGGAGAGACCCAGTACTTC	CASSQDYSTGETQYF
TRBD1	TRBV24-1	few	TRBJ2-3	TGTGCCACCAGTGATTCACAGGGGAACCCAGATACGCAGTATTTT	CATSDSQGNPDTQYF
NA	TRBV19	NA	TRBJ2-7	TGTGCCAGTAGTATAGCGGCAGCTCCCTACGAGCAGTACTTC	CASSIAAAPYEQYF
NA	TRBV9	NA	TRBJ1-1	TGTGCCAGCAGTGAGGGGAACACTGAAGCTTTCTTT	CASSEGNTEAFF
NA	TRBV2	NA	TRBJ1-3	TGTGCCAGCACCAATAGCCCCAGGGGATCAGGAAACACCATATATTTT	CASTNSPRGSGNTIYF
NA	TRBV5-1	few	TRBJ2-1	TGCGCCAGCAGCTTGGCCGTCTACAATGAGCAGTTCTTC	CASSLAVYNEQFF
TRBD2	TRBV6-1	few	TRBJ2-1	TGTGCCAGCAGTGAAGTGACTAGCGGGTCCGAGCAGTTCTTC	CASSEVTSGSEQFF